These 11 T cell receptor beta chains were sequenced from one sample in a study of post-analysis software for immune sequencing data. General study results and limits: Patients used about 5 TRBV segments, including TRBV5-6, TRBV5-1 and TRBV20-1, more often than controls.

These receptors' antigens are unknown. Unique molecular identifiers had been added to the TCR beta cDNA libraries. MiXCR, run by TCRdb on the PCR reads, gives a single entry per CDR3 protein. The table has around 190,000 distinct CDR3 sequences, over 25% seen once; the top ten hold 3% to 3.5%. The sequenced sample was blood. The origin of the receptors is a girl between 2 and 17 years old with multiple sclerosis.

For this clonotype: One junction end disagrees with the germline gene, perhaps due to a read error. V gene TRBV4-1 combines with J gene TRBJ2-4; no firm D call. Germline V gene sequence: CDR1 MGHRA, CDR2 YSYEKL. The CDR3 has 15 amino acids. DNA for the CDR3: TGCGCCAGCAGCCAAGAACAAGGAGCCAAAAGCATTCAGTACTTC. This translates into CASSQEQGAKSIQYF.

This clonotype was observed a handful of times. This chain connects TRBV15 to TRBJ1-4, with 8 bases matching TRBD1. The CDR3 runs to 14 residues. Germline CDR1 reads LNHNV; CDR2 reads YYDKDF (reference sequence). J lost 6 bases, V lost 8 bases, and 8 bases had no gene match. CDR3 nucleotides: TGTGCCACCTCTTCTTGGGGACAGGATGAAAAACTGTTTTTT. Protein product: CATSSWGQDEKLFF.

This clonotype was seen at least ten times. V and J are TRBV5-1 and TRBJ2-3; tentatively, D is TRBD2 (6 bases). The CDR3 is made up of 16 amino acids. V lost 4 bases and J 5 bases, leaving 20 bases between the germline ends. Germline CDR1 and CDR2: SGHRS and YFSETQ. The DNA of the CDR3 is TGCGCCAGCAGCCTAACCGGGACTGCGGCGGGAGATACGCAGTATTTT. It is translated as CASSLTGTAAGDTQYF.

This clonotype has just a few counts. The chain couples TRBV3-1 to TRBJ2-7, with 9 bases fitting TRBD2. The CDR3 has 14 residues. The trim removed 5 bases at V and 3 bases at J, leaving 5 bases unmatched. Germline V lookup: CDR1 LGHDT, CDR2 YNNKEL (reference sequence). CDR3 coding DNA: TGTGCCAGCAGCGCCTCAGCGGGAGGCTACGAGCAGTACTTC. This gives the protein CASSASAGGYEQYF.

Only a few counts were recorded for this clonotype. Being one base from a much bigger clone, this may be a read error. This rearrangement joins TRBV7-9 to TRBJ2-1; 7 nucleotides line up with TRBD2. The junction had 3 bases not matched to a gene; V was cut back by 1 base and J by 9 bases. Germline V CDR1 and CDR2: SEHNR, FQNEAQ (reference sequence). The CDR3 runs to 13 residues. CDR3 nucleotides: TGTGCCAGCAGCTTAGGGGAGGGGAGTGAGCAGTTCTTC. Protein sequence: CASSLGEGSEQFF.

The chain combines TRBV5-1 with TRBJ1-1, with unresolved D. Germline assignment: CDR1 SGHRS and CDR2 YFSETQ. The CDR3 consists of 14 residues. V was clipped by 0 bases and J by 3 bases, with 9 bases between them. CDR3 sequence (DNA): TGCGCCAGCAGCTTGGGCTTCTTGGACACTGAAGCTTTCTTT. Translated: CASSLGFLDTEAFF.

CDR3 in amino acids: CASSYNQQGYGQYF. Here the CDR3 DNA reads TGTGCCAGCAGTTATAATCAACAGGGTTACGGGCAGTACTTC. The V call is TRBV7-9, the J call TRBJ2-5; D might be TRBD1 (6 bases). The CDR3 has 14 residues. Germline V gene lookup returns CDR1 SEHNR and CDR2 FQNEAQ (reference sequence). Trimming removed 6 bases at V and 11 bases at J, with 22 bases between.

There are a few counts of this clonotype. The CDR3 DNA is TGCAGTGCTATACACCTCGAGCTAGCGGGAGACCCCCCCGGGCAGTTCTTC. Protein product: CSAIHLELAGDPPGQFF. The gene calls are TRBV20-1 and TRBJ2-1, with 10 bases fitting TRBD2. Germline lookup yields CDR1 DFQATT and CDR2 SNEGSKA (reference sequence). This CDR3 region has 17 residues. V lost 4 bases to trimming and J lost 12 bases; unmatched junction nucleotides: 21.

At least ten counts were recorded for this clonotype. V gene TRBV4-1 combines with J gene TRBJ1-2, with D tentatively TRBD1 (5 bases). V was shortened by 0 bases and J by 8 bases, with 10 bases between the two germline ends. There are 13 residues in the CDR3. CDR1 and CDR2 (germline): MGHRA, YSYEKL. The DNA for the CDR3 is TGCGCCAGCAGCCAAGACAGGGTTGGGGGCTACACCTTC. Translated: CASSQDRVGGYTF.

This clonotype showed up many times. This chain uses TRBV7-3 with TRBJ2-1; unclear D gene. Germline V gives CDR1 SGHTA, CDR2 FQGTGA. Trimming shortened V by 5 bases and J by 7 bases, and 9 bases separated the two germline ends. The length of the CDR3 is 12 residues. For the CDR3, the DNA is TGTGCCAGCAGCCTCACTGGGAATGAGCAGTTCTTC. This translates into CASSLTGNEQFF.

The chain joins TRBV13 to TRBJ2-6; either TRBD1 or TRBD2 may fit D (5 bases each). This CDR3 is 20 amino acids long. Germline V gene lookup returns CDR1 PRHDT and CDR2 FYEKMQ (reference sequence). Trimming took off 5 bases at V and 0 bases at J, with 23 bases between the two ends. CDR3 amino acids: CASSQRWGRVITSGANVLTF. CDR3 in DNA: TGTGCCAGCAGCCAAAGATGGGGACGAGTGATTACCTCTGGGGCCAACGTCCTGACTTTC.